The 32 T cell receptor beta chains below all came from one sample that was sequenced in a study of T-cell reconstitution after alpha-beta-depleted transplantation in children. As it was prepared, the TCRbeta library received unique molecular identifiers. Via MiXCR, TCRdb re-called the PCR reads, giving one row per CDR3 protein. The repertoire holds approximately 240,000 distinct CDR3 sequences, with 9.7% as singletons. The source was PBMCs from the stem cell graft donor, collected from the stem cell graft. These receptors all stem from a human donor who donated a stem cell graft to a child with SCID.

The chain is built from TRBV20-1 and TRBJ1-1, with D perhaps TRBD1 (5 bases). Trimming cost V 3 bases and J 6 bases, with 17 bases left between them. CDR3 length: 14 residues. Germline loops: CDR1 DFQATT, CDR2 SNEGSKA (reference sequence). The CDR3 protein is CSARGGKDGAEAFF. In DNA, the CDR3 is TGCAGTGCTAGGGGGGGTAAGGACGGGGCTGAAGCTTTCTTT.

This clonotype came up many times. The chain links TRBV5-1 to TRBJ1-2; the match to TRBD1 covers 8 bases. The germline gives CDR1 SGHRS, CDR2 YFSETQ. J lost 4 bases, V lost 0 bases, and 5 bases had no gene match. CDR3 length: 15 residues. The chain's CDR3 is CASSLAGQGPYGYTF. The CDR3 region has the DNA TGCGCCAGCAGCTTGGCCGGACAGGGCCCCTATGGCTACACCTTC.

This clonotype was counted ten times or more. V is TRBV5-8 and J is TRBJ2-3, with D possibly called TRBD1 or TRBD2 (6 bases each). The V end lost 3 bases, the J end lost 2 bases, and 13 bases lay between the germline ends. This CDR3 has 15 residues. The germline gives CDR1 SGHTS, CDR2 YDEGEE. CDR3 nucleotide sequence: TGTGCCAGCAGCTATCTGAGGGGGGTCACAGATACGCAGTATTTT. Protein sequence: CASSYLRGVTDTQYF.

This clonotype appeared a few times. V usage is TRBV4-1 and J usage is TRBJ1-5, with 7 bases lining up with TRBD1. The CDR3 consists of 15 residues. V shed 6 bases and J 2 bases; nucleotides not matched to a gene: 7. Germline V gives CDR1 MGHRA, CDR2 YSYEKL. CDR3 nucleotides: TGCGCCAGCAGGCCCCTAGACAGGGGCAATCAGCCCCAGCATTTT. Residues: CASRPLDRGNQPQHF.

The gene calls are TRBV27 and TRBJ1-2, with 8 bases aligning to TRBD1. Germline CDR1 and CDR2: MNHEY and SMNVEV (reference sequence). V lost 6 bases to trimming and J lost 2 bases; unmatched junction nucleotides: 8. This CDR3 contains 15 residues. CDR3 in amino acids: CASSLRRDRNYGYTF. Written as DNA, the CDR3 is TGTGCCAGCAGCCTCCGCCGGGACAGGAACTATGGCTACACCTTC.

On this clonotype itself: One junction end does not reproduce the germline sequence, and a read error may be involved. The chain has TRBV12-3 or TRBV12-4 and TRBJ2-3, with 9 bases matching TRBD1. This CDR3 comprises 19 residues. CDR3 DNA: TGTGCCAGCTGTTTTTTTCCCCCCTCGACAGGGGGAAACTCAGATACGCAGTATTTT. It yields the protein CASCFFPPSTGGNSDTQYF.

The table lists this clonotype with many counts. V and J are TRBV9 and TRBJ1-2; maybe TRBD1 (6 bases). The CDR3 is made up of 16 amino acids. V lost 0 bases to trimming and J lost 4 bases, with 16 bases between them. The V gene's germline CDR1 is SGDLS and CDR2 YYNGEE. This chain's CDR3 is CASSVVAGTTPYGYTF. In DNA, the CDR3 is TGTGCCAGCAGCGTAGTGGCAGGGACAACACCCTATGGCTACACCTTC.

The chain recombines TRBV20-1 with TRBJ2-3, with D perhaps TRBD2 (5 bases). The V end lost 4 bases, the J end lost 2 bases, and 16 bases lay between the germline ends. The CDR3 is 15 residues long. The germline gives CDR1 DFQATT, CDR2 SNEGSKA (reference sequence). CDR3 loop: CSANQDFGYTDTQYF. The CDR3 DNA reads as TGCAGTGCTAATCAGGACTTTGGCTACACAGATACGCAGTATTTT.

This clonotype was observed many times. The rearrangement links TRBV20-1 to TRBJ2-2, with D possibly matching TRBD2 (5 bases). Germline CDR1 and CDR2: DFQATT and SNEGSKA (reference sequence). This CDR3 comprises 15 residues. V was shortened by 3 bases and J by 0 bases, with 11 bases between the two germline ends. DNA for the CDR3: TGCAGTGCTAGCTGGAGCGGACCGAACACCGGGGAGCTGTTTTTT. This translates into CSASWSGPNTGELFF.

This sequence joins TRBV7-6 and TRBJ2-3; D not resolved. The CDR3 is 13 residues long. Deletions cut 11 bases from V and 6 bases from J, with 18 bases between. Germline CDR1 reads SGHVS; CDR2 reads FNYEAQ. CDR3 amino acids: CASSRKHRDTQYF. CDR3 sequence (DNA): TGTGCCTCCAGCCGGAAGCACCGGGATACGCAGTATTTT.

This clonotype showed up many times. J is TRBJ1-1 and V is TRBV3-1; D not resolved. The germline V gene has CDR1 LGHDT and CDR2 YNNKEL (reference sequence). The CDR3 is 15 amino acids. Between the trimmed V and J ends, which lost 0 bases and 3 bases, there was a span of 11 bases. The CDR3 here is CASSQDYSVDTEAFF. The DNA of the CDR3 is TGTGCCAGCAGCCAAGATTATTCTGTGGACACTGAAGCTTTCTTT.

In its sample, this clonotype was seen many times. The chain combines TRBV9 with TRBJ2-3, with D hard to call. The CDR3 sequence is 16 residues long. Per germline, CDR1 SGDLS and CDR2 YYNGEE. V gave up 0 bases and J gave up 0 bases, with 11 bases separating them. In nucleotides, the CDR3 is TGTGCCAGCAGCGTAGCTGGTCAGCCTAGCACAGATACGCAGTATTTT. Translated: CASSVAGQPSTDTQYF.

Ten or more counts support this clonotype. The V and J genes are TRBV15 and TRBJ1-2, with TRBD1 as a possible D gene (6 bases). This CDR3 contains 16 residues. The V gene lost 0 bases and the J gene lost 7 bases, with 18 bases spanning the gap. CDR1 and CDR2 (germline): LNHNV, YYDKDF (reference sequence). The chain's CDR3 is CATSRDRVGTGTGYTF. The CDR3 DNA sequence: TGTGCCACCAGCAGAGATAGGGTCGGCACAGGGACTGGCTACACCTTC. The full variable domain, with the rest looked up from reference TRBV15 and TRBJ1-2, is DAMVIQNPRYQVTQFGKPVTLSCSQTLNHNVMYWYQQKSSQAPKLLFHYYDKDFNNEADTPDNFQSRRPNTSFCFLDIRSPGLGDTAMYLCATSRDRVGTGTGYTFGSGTRLTVV.

The rearrangement links TRBV4-1 to TRBJ2-5, with a possible D match to TRBD2 (5 bases). The CDR3 covers 18 residues. Germline V gene sequence: CDR1 MGHRA, CDR2 YSYEKL. Between the trimmed V and J ends, which lost 1 base and 2 bases, there was a span of 20 bases. This CDR3 is CASSQAEGSLFEQETQYF. The CDR3, as DNA: TGCGCCAGCAGCCAAGCTGAGGGTTCATTATTCGAGCAAGAGACCCAGTACTTC.

This clonotype came up a few times. Just one base apart from a much larger clone, this may be a read error. The CDR3 sequence is CASSSQGTEAFF. The CDR3 bases are TGTGCCAGCAGTTCACAGGGGACTGAAGCTTTCTTT. The chain joins TRBV6-2 or TRBV6-3 to TRBJ1-1; 7 bases line up with TRBD1. J was trimmed by 5 bases and V by 4 bases; bases with no gene match: 1. Germline CDR1 is MNHEY and CDR2 is SVGEGT. The CDR3 consists of 12 residues.

This clonotype was picked up many times. The chain carries TRBV29-1 and TRBJ1-2; TRBD1 agrees at 7 bases. The CDR3 has 13 amino acids. V trimming: 3 bases; J trimming: 4 bases; junction bases outside the gene matches: 5. Per the germline V gene, CDR1 is SQVTM and CDR2 is ANQGSEA. CDR3 residues: CSVDSRGTYGYTF. The CDR3 region has the DNA TGCAGCGTTGACAGCAGGGGGACCTATGGCTACACCTTC.

The sample holds many counts of this clonotype. V is TRBV7-9 and J is TRBJ1-1; perhaps TRBD1 as D (5 bases). The germline V and J ends were trimmed by 4 bases and 5 bases, with 14 bases remaining between them. In germline, CDR1 is SEHNR, CDR2 FQNEAQ (reference sequence). The CDR3 totals 14 residues. The CDR3 sequence is CASSSGVMGTEAFF. The DNA for the CDR3 is TGTGCCAGCAGCTCGGGGGTGATGGGGACTGAAGCTTTCTTT.

This clonotype was observed at least ten times. The chain carries TRBV25-1 and TRBJ1-2; D gene ambiguous. Germline V gives CDR1 MGHDK, CDR2 SYGVNS. V lost 4 bases and J lost 4, with 4 bases in between. CDR3 length: 11 residues. The CDR3 bases are TGTGCCAGCAGTGCCTTCTATGGCTACACCTTC. Translated, it gives CASSAFYGYTF.

This clonotype was recorded many times. The V and J genes are TRBV5-1 and TRBJ2-7; D may match TRBD1 or TRBD2 (7 bases each). Trimming cost V 4 bases and J 2 bases, with 16 bases left between them. CDR1 SGHRS and CDR2 YFSETQ come from the germline V gene. The CDR3 is 15 amino acids. The CDR3, as DNA: TGCGCCAGCAGCCCCGGGGGGACAGCGACCTACGAGCAGTACTTC. Encoded protein: CASSPGGTATYEQYF.

Note on this clonotype: At one of its ends the junction is not consistent with the germline gene, which may arise from a read error. In nucleotides, the CDR3 is TGCAATGCTAAACATCTGCGGGGGCTGGATACGCAGTATTTT. Amino acids: CNAKHLRGLDTQYF. The chain joins TRBV20-1 to TRBJ2-3; D may be TRBD2 (7 bases). CDR3 length: 14 residues. CDR1 and CDR2 (germline): DFQATT, SNEGSKA (reference sequence).

Many counts were recorded for this clonotype. This chain links TRBV5-1 with TRBJ2-3; 13 nucleotides match TRBD2. CDR3 length: 15 amino acids. V shed 4 bases and J 3 bases; nucleotides not matched to a gene: 2. Germline-derived CDR1 and CDR2 are SGHRS and YFSETQ. CDR3 coding DNA: TGCGCCAGCAGCCCACTAGCGGGGGGGACAGATACGCAGTATTTT. It specifies CASSPLAGGTDTQYF.

This clonotype was recorded many times. V and J are TRBV10-3 and TRBJ1-4, with a tentative D call TRBD1 (5 bases). The CDR3 consists of 15 residues. Per germline, CDR1 ENHRY and CDR2 SYGVKD. Deletions cut 6 bases from V and 3 bases from J, with 14 bases between. The CDR3: CAIRGGATPNEKLFF. The DNA for the CDR3 is TGTGCCATCAGGGGAGGGGCGACTCCTAATGAAAAACTGTTTTTT.

This clonotype has at least ten counts. The V and J genes are TRBV6-5 and TRBJ1-1; D is undetermined. Germline V gene data show CDR1 as MNHEY and CDR2 as SVGAGI. V was shortened by 0 bases and J by 0 bases, with 11 bases between the two germline ends. This CDR3 is 16 amino acids long. CDR3 nucleotide sequence: TGTGCCAGCAGTTACTCGAAGCAGCGCATGAACACTGAAGCTTTCTTT. This codes for CASSYSKQRMNTEAFF.

This chain connects TRBV12-3 or TRBV12-4 to TRBJ2-3; no clear D gene. This CDR3 spans 13 amino acids. Trimming removed 7 bases at V and 1 base at J, with 9 bases between. DNA for the CDR3: TGTGCCAGCATTTGGTCGGGCACAGATACGCAGTATTTT. Amino acid sequence: CASIWSGTDTQYF.

This clonotype showed up many times. The genes are TRBV27 and TRBJ1-2; 8 nucleotides agree with TRBD1. The V gene end was trimmed by 5 bases and the J gene end by 5 bases; junction bases not matched to a gene: 13. The length of the CDR3 is 16 residues. Germline CDR1 and CDR2: MNHEY and SMNVEV (reference sequence). This CDR3 is CASSPGQAGRSYGYTF. In DNA form, the CDR3 reads TGTGCCAGCAGTCCGGGACAGGCCGGCCGTTCGTATGGCTACACCTTC.

This clonotype showed up many times. This chain uses TRBV7-9 with TRBJ1-3; D is ambiguous. This CDR3 spans 15 amino acids. V was pared by 1 base and J by 8 bases, with 15 bases between. The germline V gene has CDR1 SEHNR and CDR2 FQNEAQ (reference sequence). CDR3 DNA: TGTGCCAGCAGCTTAGGATTCGGCCGAGGCGACACCATATATTTT. Translated: CASSLGFGRGDTIYF.

This clonotype was detected ten times or more. The V gene is TRBV12-3 or TRBV12-4, the J gene TRBJ1-1; TRBD1 agrees at 10 bases. The junction had 6 bases not matched to a gene; V was cut back by 4 bases and J by 1 base. The CDR3 sequence is 16 residues long. Here the CDR3 DNA reads TGTGCCAGCAGTTCCCGACAGGGGGCGCGGAACACTGAAGCTTTCTTT. It codes for CASSSRQGARNTEAFF.

This clonotype was counted at least ten times. The chain couples TRBV7-9 to TRBJ2-3; weak D call: TRBD2 (6 bases). CDR3 length: 17 amino acids. CDR1 is SEHNR and CDR2 is FQNEAQ in the germline V gene (reference sequence). The V end was cut by 5 bases, the J end by 5 bases, with 23 bases between. CDR3 sequence: CASSPPPGVEGQDTQYF. CDR3 bases: TGTGCCAGCAGCCCGCCCCCGGGTGTGGAGGGGCAAGATACGCAGTATTTT.

In this sample, this clonotype turned up many times. The gene calls are TRBV12-3 or TRBV12-4 and TRBJ1-6, with 9 bases matching TRBD1. This CDR3 is 14 amino acids long. With V trimmed by 3 bases and J by 8 bases, 2 bases remained unmatched. The CDR3 region has the DNA TGTGCCAGCAGTTTTTGGACAGGGGATTCACCCCTCCACTTT. Protein product: CASSFWTGDSPLHF.

This sequence joins TRBV18 and TRBJ1-2; TRBD1 aligns across 7 bases. CDR1 KGHSH and CDR2 LQKENI come from the germline V gene. This CDR3 has 13 amino acids. The trim removed 2 bases at V and 8 bases at J, leaving 5 bases unmatched. CDR3 in DNA: TGTGCCAGCTCACCAAACGACAGGGTGGGCTACACCTTC. Encoded protein: CASSPNDRVGYTF.

This clonotype came up many times. This chain uses TRBV6-2 or TRBV6-3 with TRBJ2-1; D gene uncertain. The CDR3 is 11 amino acids. Germline loops: CDR1 MNHEY, CDR2 SVGEGT. V dropped 3 bases and J dropped 10 bases, with 7 bases sitting between them. The CDR3 DNA sequence: TGTGCCAGCAGTTATGGGATAGAGCAGTTCTTC. Protein product: CASSYGIEQFF.

This clonotype was recorded only once. A single base separates this from a much larger clone, so it may be a read error. The chain employs TRBV20-1 and TRBJ1-5; TRBD1 agrees at 7 bases. Germline V gene sequence: CDR1 DFQATT, CDR2 SNEGSKA (reference sequence). This CDR3 region has 13 residues. The chain's CDR3 is CSALDRANHPQHF. CDR3 DNA: TGCAGTGCTTTAGACAGGGCCAATCACCCCCAGCATTTT.